Sequencing of this TCR beta chain was carried out in a study of T-cell memory formation after mild COVID-19. TCRdb re-derived calls from the 5' RACE reads in MiXCR, one entry per CDR3 protein. The sample records around 300,000 distinct CDR3 sequences, 14% being singletons. V lost 2 bases and J lost 10, with 15 bases in between. The CDR3 runs 15 residues. The germline V gene has CDR1 MNHEY and CDR2 SVGAGI. This clonotype was observed a few times. Its antigen remains unknown. Study results and caveats: Specificity for SARS-CoV-2 was not confirmed among the second-wave clones peaking on day 37. Mainly in CM and EM were contracting CD4+ clones; CD8+ were in EMRA. The study detected some responding clones in pre-infection memory, suggesting cross-reactive memory joined.

This clonotype was sampled from a man younger than 35 who had mild COVID-19 (a few samples of this study predate the infection). Cell type and time point are not known. The chain carries TRBV6-5 and TRBJ1-6; D might be TRBD1 (5 bases). Material for sequencing was PBMCs or a T cell subset sorted from them (not recorded which). CDR3 in DNA: TGTGCCAGCAGTTACAGTGAGGGGCCGGGGTCACCCCTCCACTTT. Translation gives CASSYSEGPGSPLHF.